Sequencing of this T cell receptor beta chain was carried out in a study of cytomegalovirus exposure and HLA in healthy donors. The PCR had 60 Vbeta and 13 Jbeta primers. Here immunoSEQ multiplex PCR was the method, and the copy in TCRdb shows in-frame clones only, minus some. The sample lists some 150,000 clones, roughly four fifths seen once, with around 11% in the top ten. Germline lookup yields CDR1 MNHNY and CDR2 SVGAGI (reference sequence). V trimming: 6 bases; J trimming: 2 bases; junction bases outside the gene matches: 3. The CDR3 is 13 amino acids. This chain joins TRBV6-6 and TRBJ2-7; 8 bases are a match to TRBD2. This receptor was identified in a man aged 50 to 60 in good health and CMV-seropositive. The material sequenced was PBMCs. This CDR3 reads CASRLAGTYEQYF. The CDR3 DNA follows: TGTGCCAGCAGGCTAGCGGGCACCTACGAGCAGTACTTC.